The present entry profiles one T cell receptor beta chain with its context. The antigen is not known. This sample is drawn from a study of regulatory T cells. General observations from the study: In CD3G-deficient patients, conventional CD4+ T cells were enriched for hydrophobic CDR3 residues at positions 6 and 7.

The primer mix had 52 TRBV and 13 TRBJ primers. Only in-frame clones appear in the TCRdb table, and some are missing; sequencing was by immunoSEQ multiplex PCR. The sample contains tens of thousands of clones, 80% to 95% of which appear only once. The germline V gene has CDR1 KGHSH and CDR2 LQKENI. Unmatched junction bases numbered 9, after V lost 4 bases and J lost 8 bases. The CDR3 length is 15 residues. The chain employs TRBV18 and TRBJ2-1; 9 bases line up with TRBD2. Source material: conventional CD4+ T cells sorted from blood. The clonotype originates from a person aged 18 to 30 with CD3G deficiency. For the CDR3, the DNA is TGTGCCAGCTCACGACGCGGGAGGGCCGGGGATGAGCAGTTCTTC. Protein product: CASSRRGRAGDEQFF.